This section outlines one T cell receptor beta chain sequence together with its context. Its cognate antigen has yet to be identified. Base qualities are not recorded, but no much larger clone differs from it by a single base. The sample belongs to a study of blood T cell repertoires in COVID-19 (dated by TCRdb to the early 2020s). At the level of the whole study: The collaborator samples originated in the United States, Italy and Spain and spanned the acute and convalescent phases of COVID-19. The repertoires were released in a freely available public database meant as a resource for research on the immune response to SARS-CoV-2. Where available, HLA class I and class II types were obtained from metadata supplied by the sample provider rather than from assay-based typing. The material from the prospective study consisted of cDNA or gDNA derived from T cells, B-cell-depleted T cells, or PBMCs. The samples were drawn from the first 160 participants of the ongoing ImmuneRACE study and from 1,254 subjects provided by 6 global collaborators. Subjects who had been exposed to COVID-19, were actively infected with it, or had recovered from it provided the deeply sampled blood TCRbeta repertoires that made up the dataset. A de-identified subject ID, COVID-19 status, age in years and sex were almost always included in the sample metadata.

For CDR1 and CDR2, the germline V gene (reference sequence) lists SGHKS and YYEKEE. From its cysteine to its phenylalanine, the CDR3 spans 17 amino acids. Just CDR3 DNA is preserved here, 51 bases in frame from base 1. The germline V and J ends show losses of 5 bases and 4 bases respectively, and no gene match explains 9 bases of the junction. In the prospective study, participants were about 18 to 90 years old, resided in 24 geographic areas of the United States, and were enrolled through a virtual design. To assign participants to cohorts, the prospective study relied on clinical history that participants themselves reported in a screening survey and a study questionnaire. Recovered participants in ImmuneRACE Cohort 3 were defined as having two consecutive negative NP/OP PCR tests, clearance from a healthcare professional, or resolution of symptoms. Each participant in the prospective study had whole blood, serum and a nasopharyngeal or oropharyngeal swab collected by mobile phlebotomists. Prospective study participants could optionally give additional blood draws and questionnaires over an approximately two-month period. Prospective study blood samples were shipped either frozen or at room temperature before DNA extraction.

What the study reported, not specific to this receptor: The amount of clinical and demographic metadata varied by source and participant and was provided uncurated.

The immunoSEQ Assay, a bias-controlled multiplex PCR, was used to amplify TCRbeta CDR3 regions from genomic DNA. The original pipeline was this. The number of nucleated cells in each sample was estimated from the amplification of reference gene primers within the assay. To quantify the absolute abundance of each unique TCRbeta CDR3 rearrangement, sequence reads were collapsed and filtered. For each sample, productive Simpson clonality was calculated by taking the square root of Simpson's diversity index across productive rearrangements. Sourced from immuneACCESS, this table was stored by TCRdb with only in-frame sequences that have V and J called. A share of the clones is absent; for the studies checked, an unresolved V gene accounts for under half, and the remainder has no known explanation. The D gene and trimming were derived from the DNA, and the V and J assignments and clone size from that table. The sample table holds 450,000 or so clones, of which less than 95% were seen once. About 0.6% of the sample goes to the ten largest clones.

Sequenced: PBMCs or T cells enriched from blood (not recorded which). The V and J segments used are TRBV5-5 and TRBJ1-6; 10 central nucleotides agree with TRBD1. The TCR originated in a man younger than 35 who had recovered from COVID-19. In nucleotide form, the sequence is TGTGCCAGCAGACCCCGGGACAGGGGAATATATAATTCACCCCTCCACTTT. Its coded protein is CASRPRDRGIYNSPLHF.